Sequencing of this T cell receptor beta chain was carried out in a study of brain T cells in children with intractable seizures. Time point in this sample: blood from clinic visit 5 months post-surgery; TSC patient then seizure free. Sequencing was limited to surgery cases with top T cell transcript signatures in brain tissue. Pre-surgery treatment included at least one anti-epileptic drug. Only in-frame clones appear in the TCRdb table, and some are missing; sequencing was by immunoSEQ multiplex PCR. The table lists 340,000 or so clones, 93% of them singletons. CDR1 is SEHNR, CDR2 FQNEAQ, per germline (reference sequence). The ends lost 2 bases at V and 5 bases at J; junction bases unmatched: 9. This CDR3 comprises 16 residues.

This chain connects TRBV7-9 to TRBJ2-5; 9 bases map to TRBD2. The receptor was isolated from a boy under three years old with tuberous sclerosis and intractable seizures. Specimen: peripheral blood, collected 4 to 5 months after surgery. In DNA form, the CDR3 reads TGTGCCAGCAGCTTACGCGGGAGGGCTGCGCAGGAGACCCAGTACTTC. This sequence encodes CASSLRGRAAQETQYF.